These T cell receptor beta chains were read from a single sample in a study of cytomegalovirus exposure and HLA in healthy donors. The repertoire was sequenced with immunoSEQ multiplex PCR; TCRdb's copy has only in-frame clones and lacks some. The profile shows tens of thousands of clones, over 80% of them singletons. Sequenced input: PBMCs. The receptors here all came from a man between 18 and 29 years old in good health and CMV-seronegative. CDR3s leave out the opening cysteine and the closing phenylalanine or tryptophan. Fields, in order: V gene, CDR3 protein.

V: TRBV28; CDR3: ASSPQTGTSTEAF
V: TRBV5-1; CDR3: ASSSRQGATEAF
V: TRBV7-9; CDR3: ASSLGSSYNEQF
V: TRBV7-2; CDR3: ASSLVGGRGTDTQY
V: TRBV18; CDR3: ASSSLDREPKAF
V: TRBV27; CDR3: ASSFGSGQGRGYT
V: TRBV27; CDR3: ASSLSVGQGLTYEQY
V: TRBV18; CDR3: ASSPSGTAEQY
V: TRBV30; CDR3: AWSVRWTEQF
V: TRBV18; CDR3: ASSPDRLNNEQF
V: TRBV28; CDR3: ASSSGQSKQY
V: TRBV9; CDR3: ASSVRGLAGGIPETQY
V: TRBV6-4; CDR3: ASSDGSGPTDTQY
V: TRBV6-5; CDR3: ASSYYLSSYEQY
V: TRBV7-9; CDR3: ASSLSSGTGGNQPQH
V: TRBV25-1; CDR3: ASSAMGQGAPNEQF
V: TRBV5-6; CDR3: ASSLVLDRDTGELF
V: TRBV28; CDR3: ASSSSGRTGELF
V: TRBV19; CDR3: ASSVLREDTQY
V: TRBV5-6; CDR3: ASSLLGQTSTGELF
V: TRBV4-1; CDR3: ASSQGGTGGDDQPQH
V: TRBV5-4; CDR3: ASSLGGLVYQPQH
V: TRBV6-1; CDR3: ASSGMTGLPYEQY
V: TRBV6-1; CDR3: ASSGQPGLAGEGETQY
V: TRBV6-5; CDR3: ASRWGQFSNYGYT
V: TRBV7-2; CDR3: ASSLARNGEAF
V: TRBV5-8; CDR3: ASSLRGRSGNTIY
V: TRBV14; CDR3: ASSQPYARRGEQF
V: TRBV19; CDR3: ASSITGSLQRNQPQH
V: TRBV5-5; CDR3: ASSYRASNQPQH
V: TRBV7-2; CDR3: ASSLGLGRAAINYGYT
V: TRBV5-1; CDR3: ASSLGTVTRTDTQY
V: TRBV28; CDR3: ASTSASAGGSYEQY
V: TRBV5-6; CDR3: ASSYRQGGTQY
V: TRBV2; CDR3: ASFYGAANSPLH
V: TRBV28; CDR3: ASSSRLAGLGTQY
V: TRBV4-2; CDR3: ASSRGTSVPKRGSYNEQF
V: TRBV7-9; CDR3: ASSLLDRRETQY
V: TRBV27; CDR3: ASSLGQLPSYEQY
V: TRBV5-1; CDR3: ASSSLGGSENIQY
V: TRBV15; CDR3: ATSRKTGSNYEQY
V: TRBV19; CDR3: ASSPTGTATNEKLF